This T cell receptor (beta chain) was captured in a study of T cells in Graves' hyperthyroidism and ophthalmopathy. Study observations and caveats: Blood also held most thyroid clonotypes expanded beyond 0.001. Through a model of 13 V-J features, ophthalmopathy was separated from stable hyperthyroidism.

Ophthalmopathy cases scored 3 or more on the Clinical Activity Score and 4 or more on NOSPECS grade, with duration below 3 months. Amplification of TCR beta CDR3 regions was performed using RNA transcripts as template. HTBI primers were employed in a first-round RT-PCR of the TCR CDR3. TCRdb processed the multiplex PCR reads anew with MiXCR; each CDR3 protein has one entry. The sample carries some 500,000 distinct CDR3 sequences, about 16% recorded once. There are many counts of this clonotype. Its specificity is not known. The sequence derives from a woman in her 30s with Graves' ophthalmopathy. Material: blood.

CDR3 DNA sequence: TGTGCCTGGAGCCCCGGGGAGGGGGCTAGCAATCAGCCCCAGCATTTT. Translating it yields CAWSPGEGASNQPQHF. The rearrangement links TRBV30 to TRBJ1-5; 7 positions match TRBD1. Germline V gene sequence: CDR1 GTSNPN, CDR2 SVGIG (reference sequence). This CDR3 is 16 amino acids long. V lost 3 bases, J lost 0 bases, and 8 bases stayed unmatched.